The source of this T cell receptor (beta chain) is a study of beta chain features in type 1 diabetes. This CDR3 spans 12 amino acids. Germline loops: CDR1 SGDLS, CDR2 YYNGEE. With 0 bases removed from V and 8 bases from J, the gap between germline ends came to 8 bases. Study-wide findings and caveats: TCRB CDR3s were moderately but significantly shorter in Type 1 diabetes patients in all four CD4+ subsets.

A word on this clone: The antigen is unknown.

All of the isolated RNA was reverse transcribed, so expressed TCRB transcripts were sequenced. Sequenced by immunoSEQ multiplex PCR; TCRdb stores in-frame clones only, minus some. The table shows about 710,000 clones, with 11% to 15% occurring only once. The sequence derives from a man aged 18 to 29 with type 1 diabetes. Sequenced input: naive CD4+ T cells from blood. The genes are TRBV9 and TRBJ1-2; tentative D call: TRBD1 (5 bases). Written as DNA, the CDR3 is TGTGCCAGCAGCGTAGTAGAGGGGGGCTACACCTTC. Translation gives CASSVVEGGYTF. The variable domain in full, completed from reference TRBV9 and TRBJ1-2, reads DSGVTQTPKHLITATGQRVTLRCSPRSGDLSVYWYQQSLDQGLQFLIQYYNGEERAKGNILERFSAQQFPDLHSELNLSSLELGDSALYFCASSVVEGGYTFGSGTRLTVV.